The text below deals with one T cell receptor beta chain. Systemic immunosuppression or autoimmune disease history was grounds to exclude patients. The data were produced by immunoSEQ multiplex PCR, yet TCRdb's version contains in-frame clones alone and is incomplete. This sample has 80,000 to 85,000 clones, with 85% to 90% found just once. This entry comes from a study of OX40 agonist ivuxolimab in advanced cancers. Across the study: An anti-OX40 (CD134) antibody with agonistic activity, ivuxolimab, was administered to patients.

Per the germline V gene, CDR1 is MGHRA and CDR2 is YSYEKL. The CDR3 runs 13 residues. Trimming shortened V by 5 bases and J by 7 bases, and 12 bases separated the two germline ends. The chain recombines TRBV4-1 with TRBJ2-1; TRBD1 is a possible D gene (5 bases). Sequenced material: CD4+ or CD8+ T cells sorted from blood, taken in a trial of the OX40 agonist ivuxolimab. This receptor was obtained from an adult with an advanced solid tumor such as melanoma, head and neck, liver or kidney cancer. CDR3 region: CASSRQGGNEQFF. DNA for the CDR3: TGCGCCAGCAGCAGGCAGGGTGGTAATGAGCAGTTCTTC.